The rows below give T cell receptor beta chains drawn from one sample of a study of T cell repertoires in aging, cancer and after chemotherapy. Using its own MiXCR run on the multiplex PCR reads, TCRdb lists one record per CDR3 protein. The profile covers 2,300 or so distinct CDR3 sequences, with about 25% appearing a single time and roughly 10% taken by the ten largest. The specimen sequenced was blood. The receptors stem from a human donor with a solid tumor. The CDR3 runs from the conserved cysteine through the conserved F or W. A D gene is named only where the DNA matches it firmly. Size is stated for part of the rows, as once, few or many counts, or as a class when the clone is expanded.

v_call	j_call	d_call	clone_size	cdr3_aa	cdr3_nt
TRBV6-1	TRBJ2-7	-	few	CASSESWGTGAQQYF	TGTGCCAGCAGTGAAAGTTGGGGGACCGGGGCCCAGCAGTACTTC
TRBV6-2/TRBV6-3	TRBJ1-3	TRBD1	few	CASRGGRDRYSGNTIYF	TGTGCCAGCAGGGGCGGCCGGGACAGATACTCTGGAAACACCATATATTTT
TRBV5-6	TRBJ2-1	-	-	CASSLATLAYNEQFF	TGTGCCAGCAGCTTGGCTACATTGGCCTACAATGAGCAGTTCTTC
TRBV19	TRBJ2-3	-	-	CASSILTGSGPDTQYF	TGTGCCAGTAGTATATTAACCGGGAGCGGACCAGATACGCAGTATTTT
TRBV7-2	TRBJ2-3	TRBD1	large	CASSSGQGADTQYF	TGTGCCAGCAGCTCGGGACAGGGGGCAGATACGCAGTATTTT
TRBV20-1	TRBJ2-3	TRBD2	-	CSAKPGTSDIDTQYF	TGCAGTGCTAAACCTGGGACTAGCGATATAGATACGCAGTATTTT
TRBV28	TRBJ2-7	-	few	CASSRGGLSSYEQYF	TGTGCCAGCAGCAGAGGCGGGTTGAGCTCCTACGAGCAGTACTTC
TRBV20-1	TRBJ1-3	-	large	CSARADGNTIYF	TGCAGTGCTAGGGCGGATGGAAACACCATATATTTT
TRBV6-5	TRBJ1-1	TRBD1	few	CASSYDAGGNTEAFF	TGTGCCAGCAGTTACGATGCAGGGGGGAACACTGAAGCTTTCTTT
TRBV5-1	TRBJ1-3	TRBD1	few	CASSLAGTDISGNTIYF	TGCGCCAGCAGCTTGGCCGGGACAGATATTTCTGGAAACACCATATATTTT
TRBV27	TRBJ2-1	-	-	CASSLNRGRGNEQFF	TGTGCCAGCAGTTTAAATCGGGGAAGGGGGAATGAGCAGTTCTTC
TRBV18	TRBJ1-1	TRBD1	-	CASFQGANTEAFF	TGTGCCAGCTTTCAGGGGGCGAACACTGAAGCTTTCTTT
TRBV10-3	TRBJ2-3	-	-	CAISVRADTQYF	TGTGCCATCAGTGTTAGGGCAGATACGCAGTATTTT
TRBV14	TRBJ1-6	-	few	CASSHQSSYNSPLHF	TGTGCCAGCAGCCATCAGAGCTCCTATAATTCACCCCTCCACTTT
TRBV5-4	TRBJ1-1	TRBD1	-	CASSKSTGQNTEAFF	TGTGCCAGCAGTAAATCGACAGGGCAAAACACTGAAGCTTTCTTT
TRBV20-1	TRBJ1-1	-	few	CSASNPQRNTEAFF	TGCAGTGCTAGCAATCCCCAGCGAAACACTGAAGCTTTCTTT
TRBV19	TRBJ2-7	-	-	CASSFTKGTLYEQCF	TGTGCCAGTAGTTTCACAAAGGGGACCCTCTACGAGCAGTGCTTC
TRBV28	TRBJ2-5	TRBD2	-	CASSSGLAGGQTETQYF	TGTGCCAGCAGTTCCGGACTAGCGGGAGGGCAAACGGAGACCCAGTACTTC
TRBV6-4	TRBJ2-1	-	-	CASSDSPTATDEQFF	TGTGCCAGCAGTGACTCGCCCACAGCCACGGATGAGCAGTTCTTC
TRBV7-3	TRBJ1-1	TRBD1	large	CASSSTGADTEAFF	TGTGCCAGCAGCTCCACAGGGGCGGACACTGAAGCTTTCTTT
TRBV6-2/TRBV6-3	TRBJ2-7	TRBD1	-	CASQLGTAPYEQYF	TGTGCCAGCCAACTCGGGACAGCTCCCTACGAGCAGTACTTC
TRBV19	TRBJ2-7	-	large	CASSDLAGGNHEQYF	TGTGCCAGTAGTGATCTCGCGGGTGGGAACCACGAGCAGTACTTC
TRBV29-1	TRBJ2-3	TRBD2	large	CSVGDGTSGISTDTQYF	TGCAGCGTCGGAGACGGGACTAGCGGGATCAGCACAGATACGCAGTATTTT
TRBV20-1	TRBJ2-5	-	few	CSARASGLETQYF	TGCAGTGCTAGAGCGTCAGGTCTAGAGACCCAGTACTTC
TRBV14	TRBJ2-2	-	few	CASSQEFKVTAGELFF	TGTGCCAGCAGCCAAGAGTTTAAGGTTACCGCCGGGGAGCTGTTTTTT
TRBV4-2	TRBJ1-1	-	few	CASSPTPNTEAFF	TGTGCCAGCAGCCCGACCCCGAACACTGAAGCTTTCTTT
TRBV13	TRBJ2-2	-	few	CASNGEGDTGELFF	TGTGCCAGCAACGGAGAAGGGGACACCGGGGAGCTGTTTTTT
TRBV27	TRBJ2-7	TRBD1	-	CASRPGQAAYEQYF	TGTGCCAGCAGGCCGGGACAGGCCGCCTACGAGCAGTACTTC
TRBV6-6	TRBJ1-4	-	-	CASAQAGENEKLFF	TGTGCCAGCGCTCAGGCGGGCGAGAATGAAAAACTGTTTTTT
TRBV5-5	TRBJ1-5	TRBD1	few	CASSWDRYNQPQHF	TGTGCCAGCAGTTGGGACAGATACAATCAGCCCCAGCATTTT
TRBV5-1	TRBJ2-5	-	-	CASSATAPPGAQYF	TGCGCCAGCAGCGCGACAGCCCCCCCGGGGGCCCAGTACTTC
TRBV4-3	TRBJ2-7	-	-	CASSQDRPGEQYF	TGCGCCAGCAGCCAAGACCGACCGGGGGAGCAGTACTTC
TRBV19	TRBJ1-1	-	few	CASSINSGASTEAFF	TGTGCCAGTAGTATAAACTCAGGGGCAAGCACTGAAGCTTTCTTT
TRBV28	TRBJ1-2	-	-	CASVDRGFRSDYGYTF	TGTGCCAGCGTTGACAGAGGCTTCAGATCCGACTATGGCTACACCTTC
TRBV6-2/TRBV6-3	TRBJ2-1	-	few	CASMENGPYNEQFF	TGTGCCAGCATGGAGAATGGACCTTACAATGAGCAGTTCTTC
TRBV7-9	TRBJ2-7	-	-	CANSLPGGKYEQYF	TGTGCCAACAGCCTCCCCGGGGGAAAGTACGAGCAGTACTTC
TRBV7-3	TRBJ1-5	-	-	CASSAGKGVGNQPRHF	TGTGCCAGTAGCGCAGGTAAGGGCGTCGGCAATCAGCCCCGGCATTTT
TRBV20-1	TRBJ1-2	-	few	CSARDVGGAAFYGYTF	TGCAGTGCTAGAGATGTCGGGGGGGCAGCTTTCTATGGCTACACCTTC
TRBV7-3	TRBJ2-5	TRBD2	-	CASSTRGGRETQYF	TGTGCCAGCAGCACCCGGGGGGGGCGGGAGACCCAGTACTTC
TRBV12-3/TRBV12-4	TRBJ2-1	-	-	CASSSRAQFF	TGTGCCAGCAGTTCCCGGGCGCAGTTCTTC
TRBV5-5	TRBJ2-5	-	few	CASSLQETQYF	TGTGCCAGCAGCTTGCAAGAGACCCAGTACTTC
TRBV7-3	TRBJ2-7	-	few	CASSLTGNLYEQYF	TGTGCCAGCAGCTTAACAGGGAACCTCTACGAGCAGTACTTC
TRBV20-1	TRBJ1-3	-	few	CSARRVPRNTIYF	TGCAGTGCCCGTCGGGTACCTAGAAACACCATATATTTT